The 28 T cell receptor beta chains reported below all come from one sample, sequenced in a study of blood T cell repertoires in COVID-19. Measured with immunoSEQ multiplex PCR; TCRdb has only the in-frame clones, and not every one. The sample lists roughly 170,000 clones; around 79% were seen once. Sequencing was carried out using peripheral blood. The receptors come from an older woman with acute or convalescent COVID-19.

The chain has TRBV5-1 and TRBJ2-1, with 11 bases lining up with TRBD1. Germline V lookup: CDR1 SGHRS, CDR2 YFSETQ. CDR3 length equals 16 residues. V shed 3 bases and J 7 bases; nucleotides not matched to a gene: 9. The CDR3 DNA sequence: TGCGCCAGCAGCTACACCGGGACAGGGGGTTTAAATGAGCAGTTCTTC. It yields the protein CASSYTGTGGLNEQFF.

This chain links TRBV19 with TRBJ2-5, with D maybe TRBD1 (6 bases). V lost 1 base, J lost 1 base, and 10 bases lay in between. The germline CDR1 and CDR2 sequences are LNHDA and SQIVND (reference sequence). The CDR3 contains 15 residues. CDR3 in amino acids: CASSIGLGAQETQYF. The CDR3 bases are TGTGCCAGTAGTATAGGGTTGGGGGCCCAAGAGACCCAGTACTTC.

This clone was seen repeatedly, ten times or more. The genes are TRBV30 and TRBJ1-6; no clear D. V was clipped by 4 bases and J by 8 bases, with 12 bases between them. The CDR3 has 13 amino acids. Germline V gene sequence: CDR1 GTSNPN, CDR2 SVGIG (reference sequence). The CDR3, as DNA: TGTGCCTGGAATCCGGGGTCAGATTCACCCCTCCACTTT. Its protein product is CAWNPGSDSPLHF.

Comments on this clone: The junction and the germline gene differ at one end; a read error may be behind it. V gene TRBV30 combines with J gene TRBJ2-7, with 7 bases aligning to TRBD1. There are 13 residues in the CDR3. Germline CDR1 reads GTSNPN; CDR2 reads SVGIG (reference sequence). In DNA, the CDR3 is TGTGCCTGGAGTGTAAAGCCCGAGACAGGGTTACGATTC. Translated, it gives CAWSVKPETGLRF. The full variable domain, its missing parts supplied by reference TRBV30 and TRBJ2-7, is SQTIHQWPATLVQPVGSPLSLECTVEGTSNPNLYWYRQAAGRGLQLLFYSVGIGQISSEVPQNLSASRPQDRQFILSSKKLLLSDSGFYLCAWSVKPETGLRFGPGTRLTVT.

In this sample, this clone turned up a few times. The CDR3 coding sequence is TGTGCCAGCAGCCAAGATAGCGACACAACCTACAATGAGCAGTTCTTC. Amino acids: CASSQDSDTTYNEQFF. The chain joins TRBV3-1 (or the pseudogene TRBV3-2) to TRBJ2-1, with D possibly TRBD2 on 5 matching bases. Looked up from germline, CDR1 is LGHDT and CDR2 is YNNKEL (reference sequence). The CDR3 contains 16 residues. The germline V and J ends were trimmed by 0 bases and 2 bases, with 11 bases remaining between them.

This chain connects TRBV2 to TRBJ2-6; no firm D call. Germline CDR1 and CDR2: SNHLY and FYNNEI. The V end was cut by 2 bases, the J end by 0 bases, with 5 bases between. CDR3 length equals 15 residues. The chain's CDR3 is CASSESLSGANVLTF. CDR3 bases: TGTGCCAGCAGTGAATCACTCTCTGGGGCCAACGTCCTGACTTTC.

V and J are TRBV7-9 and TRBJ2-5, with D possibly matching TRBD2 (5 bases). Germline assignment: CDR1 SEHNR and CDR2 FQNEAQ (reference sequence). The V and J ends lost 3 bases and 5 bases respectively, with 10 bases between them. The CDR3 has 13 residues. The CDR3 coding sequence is TGTGCCAGCAGCTTTTGGCCGGGGGAGACCCAGTACTTC. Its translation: CASSFWPGETQYF.

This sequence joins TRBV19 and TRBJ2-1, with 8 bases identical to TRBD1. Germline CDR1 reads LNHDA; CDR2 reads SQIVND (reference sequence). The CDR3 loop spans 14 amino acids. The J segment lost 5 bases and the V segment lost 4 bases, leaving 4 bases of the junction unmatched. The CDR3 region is CASSTRQGNNEQFF. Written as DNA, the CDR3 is TGTGCCAGTAGTACCCGACAGGGGAACAATGAGCAGTTCTTC.

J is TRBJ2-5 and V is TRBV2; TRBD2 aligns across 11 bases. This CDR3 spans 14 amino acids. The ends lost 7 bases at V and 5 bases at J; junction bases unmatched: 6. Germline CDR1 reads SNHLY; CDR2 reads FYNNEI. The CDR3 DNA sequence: TGTGCCAGCACACCGGGACTAGCGGCGGAGACCCAGTACTTC. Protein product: CASTPGLAAETQYF.

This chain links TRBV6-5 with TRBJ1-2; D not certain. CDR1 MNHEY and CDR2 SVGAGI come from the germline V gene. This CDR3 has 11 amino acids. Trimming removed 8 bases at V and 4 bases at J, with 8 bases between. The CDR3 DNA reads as TGTGCCAGCGAGGGATTCTATGGCTACACCTTC. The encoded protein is CASEGFYGYTF.

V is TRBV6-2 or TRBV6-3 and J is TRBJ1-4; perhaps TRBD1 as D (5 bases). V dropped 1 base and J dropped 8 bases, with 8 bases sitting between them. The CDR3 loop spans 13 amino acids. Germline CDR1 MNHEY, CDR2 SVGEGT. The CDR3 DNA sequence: TGTGCCAGCAGTTACTTACGGGGGGAAAAACTGTTTTTT. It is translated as CASSYLRGEKLFF.

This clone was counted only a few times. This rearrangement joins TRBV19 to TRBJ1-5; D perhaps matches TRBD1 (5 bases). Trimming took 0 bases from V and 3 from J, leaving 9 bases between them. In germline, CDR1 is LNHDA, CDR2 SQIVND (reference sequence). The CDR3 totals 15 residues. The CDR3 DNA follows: TGTGCCAGTAGTATAGATGCAGGGAACAATCAGCCCCAGCATTTT. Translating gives CASSIDAGNNQPQHF.

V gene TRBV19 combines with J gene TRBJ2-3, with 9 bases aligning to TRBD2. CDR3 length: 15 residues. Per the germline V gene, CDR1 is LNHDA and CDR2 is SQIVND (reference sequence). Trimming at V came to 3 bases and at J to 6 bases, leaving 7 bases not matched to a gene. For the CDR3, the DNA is TGTGCCAGTAGTATCCCTAGCGGGAACCCCGATACGCAGTATTTT. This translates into CASSIPSGNPDTQYF.

The CDR3 bases are TGTGCCAGCAGCCTTATGCAGGGGGTCAATGAGCAGTTCTTC. As protein: CASSLMQGVNEQFF. V and J are TRBV6-6 and TRBJ2-1, with 7 positions matching TRBD1. The CDR3 totals 14 residues. Germline assignment: CDR1 MNHNY and CDR2 SVGAGI (reference sequence). V shed 6 bases, J shed 6 bases, and the junction held 8 bases outside the gene matches.

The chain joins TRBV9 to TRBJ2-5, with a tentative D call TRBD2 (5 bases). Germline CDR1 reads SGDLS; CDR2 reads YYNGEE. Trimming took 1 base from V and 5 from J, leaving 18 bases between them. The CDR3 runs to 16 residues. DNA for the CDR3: TGTGCCAGCAGCGTATACGGGGTCGGCAGTTCTGAGACCCAGTACTTC. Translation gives CASSVYGVGSSETQYF. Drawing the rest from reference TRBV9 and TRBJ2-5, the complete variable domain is DSGVTQTPKHLITATGQRVTLRCSPRSGDLSVYWYQQSLDQGLQFLIQYYNGEERAKGNILERFSAQQFPDLHSELNLSSLELGDSALYFCASSVYGVGSSETQYFGPGTRLLVL.

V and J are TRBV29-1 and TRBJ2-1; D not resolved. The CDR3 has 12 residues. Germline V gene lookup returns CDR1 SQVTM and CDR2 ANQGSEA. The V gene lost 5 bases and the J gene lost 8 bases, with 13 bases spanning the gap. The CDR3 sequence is CSVRRVKDEQFF. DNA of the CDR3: TGCAGCGTTCGACGGGTGAAGGATGAGCAGTTCTTC.

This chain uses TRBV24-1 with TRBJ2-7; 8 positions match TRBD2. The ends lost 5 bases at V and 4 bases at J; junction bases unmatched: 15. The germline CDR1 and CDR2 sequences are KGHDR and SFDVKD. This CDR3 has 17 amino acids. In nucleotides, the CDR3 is TGTGCCACCAGTGGTTCAAGCGGGAGCTCCCTAAGTTACGAGCAGTACTTC. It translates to CATSGSSGSSLSYEQYF.

This chain's CDR3 is CASSQEGVVSPLHF. CDR3 DNA sequence: TGTGCCAGCAGCCAAGAAGGGGTGGTGTCACCCCTCCACTTT. V gene TRBV14 combines with J gene TRBJ1-6; D possibly corresponds to TRBD1 (5 bases). Germline V gene lookup returns CDR1 SGHDN and CDR2 FVKESK. CDR3 length: 14 residues. V was clipped by 0 bases and J by 10 bases, with 10 bases between them.

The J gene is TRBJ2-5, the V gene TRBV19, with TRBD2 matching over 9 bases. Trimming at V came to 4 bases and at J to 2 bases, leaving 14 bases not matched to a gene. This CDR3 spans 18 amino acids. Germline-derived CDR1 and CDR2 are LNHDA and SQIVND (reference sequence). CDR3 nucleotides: TGTGCCAGTAGTAGGCAGGCTAGCGGGATAGGTGCTCAAGAGACCCAGTACTTC. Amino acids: CASSRQASGIGAQETQYF.

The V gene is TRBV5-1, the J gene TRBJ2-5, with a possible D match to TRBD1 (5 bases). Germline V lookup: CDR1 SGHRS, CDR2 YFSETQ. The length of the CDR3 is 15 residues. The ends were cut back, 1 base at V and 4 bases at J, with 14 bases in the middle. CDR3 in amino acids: CASSLNLQGTETQYF. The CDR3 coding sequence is TGCGCCAGCAGCTTGAATCTCCAGGGAACAGAGACCCAGTACTTC.

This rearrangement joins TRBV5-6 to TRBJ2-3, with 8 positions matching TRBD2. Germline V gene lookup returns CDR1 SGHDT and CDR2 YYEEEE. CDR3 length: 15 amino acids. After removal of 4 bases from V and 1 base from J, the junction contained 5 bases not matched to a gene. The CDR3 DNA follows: TGTGCCAGCAGCCTAAAAGCGGGGGGCACAGATACGCAGTATTTT. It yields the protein CASSLKAGGTDTQYF.

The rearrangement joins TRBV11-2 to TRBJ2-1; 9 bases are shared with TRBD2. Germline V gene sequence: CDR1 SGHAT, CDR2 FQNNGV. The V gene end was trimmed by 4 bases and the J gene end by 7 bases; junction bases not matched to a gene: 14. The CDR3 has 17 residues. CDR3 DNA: TGTGCCAGCAGCTCAGCGAGTAGCGGGAGTAGGTGGAATGAGCAGTTCTTC. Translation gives CASSSASSGSRWNEQFF. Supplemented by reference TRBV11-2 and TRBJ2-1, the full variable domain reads EAGVAQSPRYKIIEKRQSVAFWCNPISGHATLYWYQQILGQGPKLLIQFQNNGVVDDSQLPKDRFSAERLKGVDSTLKIQPAKLEDSAVYLCASSSASSGSRWNEQFFGPGTRLTVL.

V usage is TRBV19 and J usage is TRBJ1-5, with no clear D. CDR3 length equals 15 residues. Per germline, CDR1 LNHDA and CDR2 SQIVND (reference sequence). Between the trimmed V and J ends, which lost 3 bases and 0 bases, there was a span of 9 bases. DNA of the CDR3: TGTGCCAGTAGTATGGGAGTCGATAGCAATCAGCCCCAGCATTTT. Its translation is CASSMGVDSNQPQHF.

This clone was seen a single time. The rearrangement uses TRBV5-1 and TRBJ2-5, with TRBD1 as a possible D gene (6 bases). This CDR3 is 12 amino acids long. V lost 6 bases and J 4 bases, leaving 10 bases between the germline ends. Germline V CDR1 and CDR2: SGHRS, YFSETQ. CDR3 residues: CASKQGRETQYF. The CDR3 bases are TGCGCCAGCAAACAGGGTCGAGAGACCCAGTACTTC.

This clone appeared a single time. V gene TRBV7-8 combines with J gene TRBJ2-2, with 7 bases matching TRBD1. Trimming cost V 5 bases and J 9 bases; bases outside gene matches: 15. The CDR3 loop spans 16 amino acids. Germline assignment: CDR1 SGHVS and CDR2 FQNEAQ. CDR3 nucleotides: TGTGCCAGCAGCCGAACTACCGCTACAGGGGTACGGGAGCTGTTTTTT. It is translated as CASSRTTATGVRELFF.

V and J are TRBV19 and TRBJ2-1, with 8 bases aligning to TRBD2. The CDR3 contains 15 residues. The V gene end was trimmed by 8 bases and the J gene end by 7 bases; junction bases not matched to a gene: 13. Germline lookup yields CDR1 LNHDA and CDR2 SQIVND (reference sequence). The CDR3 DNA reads TGTGCCAGTGCCCCAATTAGCGGGAACTTTAATGAGCAGTTCTTC. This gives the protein CASAPISGNFNEQFF. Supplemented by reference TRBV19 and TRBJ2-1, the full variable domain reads DGGITQSPKYLFRKEGQNVTLSCEQNLNHDAMYWYRQDPGQGLRLIYYSQIVNDFQKGDIAEGYSVSREKKESFPLTVTSAQKNPTAFYLCASAPISGNFNEQFFGPGTRLTVL.

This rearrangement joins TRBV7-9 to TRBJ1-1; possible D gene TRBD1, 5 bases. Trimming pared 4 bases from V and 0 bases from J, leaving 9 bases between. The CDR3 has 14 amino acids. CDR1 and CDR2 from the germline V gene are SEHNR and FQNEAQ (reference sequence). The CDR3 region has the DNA TGTGCCAGCAGCTGGGGGGAAATGAACACTGAAGCTTTCTTT. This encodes CASSWGEMNTEAFF. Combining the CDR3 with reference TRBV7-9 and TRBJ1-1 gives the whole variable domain DTGVSQNPRHKITKRGQNVTFRCDPISEHNRLYWYRQTLGQGPEFLTYFQNEAQLEKSRLLSDRFSAERPKGSFSTLEIQRTEQGDSAMYLCASSWGEMNTEAFFGQGTRLTVV.

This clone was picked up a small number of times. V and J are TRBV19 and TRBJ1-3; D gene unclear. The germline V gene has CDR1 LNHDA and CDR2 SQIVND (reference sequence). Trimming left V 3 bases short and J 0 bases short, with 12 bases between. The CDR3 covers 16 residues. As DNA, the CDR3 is TGTGCCAGTAGTATCAGTCGCAGAAGCTCTGGAAACACCATATATTTT. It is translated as CASSISRRSSGNTIYF.